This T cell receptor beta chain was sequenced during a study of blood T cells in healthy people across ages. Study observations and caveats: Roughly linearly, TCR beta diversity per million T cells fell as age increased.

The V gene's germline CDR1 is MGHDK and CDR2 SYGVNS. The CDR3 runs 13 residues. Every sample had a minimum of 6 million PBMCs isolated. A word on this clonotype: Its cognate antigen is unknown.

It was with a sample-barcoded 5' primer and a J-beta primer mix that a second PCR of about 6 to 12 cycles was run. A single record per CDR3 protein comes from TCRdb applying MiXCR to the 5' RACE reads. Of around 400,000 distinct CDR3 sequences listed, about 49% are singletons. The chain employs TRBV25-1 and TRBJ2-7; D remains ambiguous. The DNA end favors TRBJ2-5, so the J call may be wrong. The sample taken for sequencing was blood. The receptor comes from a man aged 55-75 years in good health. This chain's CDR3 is CASSVWGLETQYF. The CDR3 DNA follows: TGTGCCAGCAGTGTTTGGGGATTGGAGACCCAGTACTTC.